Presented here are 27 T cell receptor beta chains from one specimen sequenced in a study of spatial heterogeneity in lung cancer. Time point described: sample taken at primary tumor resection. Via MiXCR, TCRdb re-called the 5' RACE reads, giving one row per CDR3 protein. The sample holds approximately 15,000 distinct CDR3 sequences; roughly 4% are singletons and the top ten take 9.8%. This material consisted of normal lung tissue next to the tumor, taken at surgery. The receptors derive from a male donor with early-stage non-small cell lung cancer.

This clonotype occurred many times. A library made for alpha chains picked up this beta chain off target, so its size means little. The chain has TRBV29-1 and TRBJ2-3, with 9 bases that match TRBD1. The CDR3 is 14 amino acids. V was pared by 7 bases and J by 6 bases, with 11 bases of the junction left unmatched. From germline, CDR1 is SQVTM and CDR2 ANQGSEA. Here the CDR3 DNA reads TGCAGCGCTCGAACCGGGACAGGGTGGGATACGCAGTATTTT. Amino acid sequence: CSARTGTGWDTQYF.

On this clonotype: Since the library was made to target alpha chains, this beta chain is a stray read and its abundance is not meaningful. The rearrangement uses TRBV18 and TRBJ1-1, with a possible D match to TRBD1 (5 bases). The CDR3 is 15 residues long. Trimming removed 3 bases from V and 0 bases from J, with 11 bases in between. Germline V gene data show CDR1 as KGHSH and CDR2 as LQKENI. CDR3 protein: CASSPGERMNTEAFF. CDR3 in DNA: TGTGCCAGCTCACCGGGGGAGCGGATGAACACTGAAGCTTTCTTT.

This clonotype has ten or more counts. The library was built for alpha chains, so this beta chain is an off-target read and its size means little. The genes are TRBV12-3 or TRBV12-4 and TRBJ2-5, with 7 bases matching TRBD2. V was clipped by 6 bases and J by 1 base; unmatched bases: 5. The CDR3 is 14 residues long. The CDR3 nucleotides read TGTGCCAGCAGCCGGGGAGGGAGCCAAGAGACCCAGTACTTC. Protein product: CASSRGGSQETQYF.

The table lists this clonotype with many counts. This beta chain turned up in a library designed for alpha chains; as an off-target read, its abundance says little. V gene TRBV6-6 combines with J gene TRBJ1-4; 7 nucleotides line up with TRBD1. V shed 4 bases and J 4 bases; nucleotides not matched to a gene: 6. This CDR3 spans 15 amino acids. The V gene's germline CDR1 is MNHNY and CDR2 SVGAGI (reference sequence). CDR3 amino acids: CASSSPGGINEKLFF. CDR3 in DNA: TGTGCCAGCAGTTCCCCAGGGGGAATTAATGAAAAACTGTTTTTT.

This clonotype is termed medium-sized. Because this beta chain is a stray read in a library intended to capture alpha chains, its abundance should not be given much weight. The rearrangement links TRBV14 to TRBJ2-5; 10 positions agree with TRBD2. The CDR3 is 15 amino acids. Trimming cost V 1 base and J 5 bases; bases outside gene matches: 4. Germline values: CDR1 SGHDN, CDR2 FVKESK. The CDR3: CASSQGSSGSETQYF. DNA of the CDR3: TGTGCCAGCAGCCAAGGGTCTAGCGGGAGTGAGACCCAGTACTTC.

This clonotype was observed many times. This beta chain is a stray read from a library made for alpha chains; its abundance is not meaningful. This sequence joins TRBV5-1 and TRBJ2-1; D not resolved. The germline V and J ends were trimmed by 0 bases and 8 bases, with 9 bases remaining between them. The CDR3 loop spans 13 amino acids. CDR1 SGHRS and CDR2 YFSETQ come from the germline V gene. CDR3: CASSLEILHEQFF. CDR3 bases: TGCGCCAGCAGCTTGGAAATACTCCATGAGCAGTTCTTC.

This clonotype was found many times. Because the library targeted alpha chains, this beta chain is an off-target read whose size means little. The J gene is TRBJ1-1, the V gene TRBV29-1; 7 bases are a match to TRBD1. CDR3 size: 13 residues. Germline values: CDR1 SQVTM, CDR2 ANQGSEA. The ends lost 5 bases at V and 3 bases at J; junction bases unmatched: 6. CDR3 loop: CSVRGLSDTEAFF. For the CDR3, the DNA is TGCAGCGTTAGGGGGCTTTCGGACACTGAAGCTTTCTTT.

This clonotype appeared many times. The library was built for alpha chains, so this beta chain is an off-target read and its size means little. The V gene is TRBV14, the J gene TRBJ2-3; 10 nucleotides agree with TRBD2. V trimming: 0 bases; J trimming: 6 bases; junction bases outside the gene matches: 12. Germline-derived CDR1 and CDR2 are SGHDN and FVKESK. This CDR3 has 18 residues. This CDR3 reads CASSQDRGSGRATDTQYF. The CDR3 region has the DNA TGTGCCAGCAGCCAAGATCGAGGAAGCGGGAGGGCCACGGATACGCAGTATTTT.

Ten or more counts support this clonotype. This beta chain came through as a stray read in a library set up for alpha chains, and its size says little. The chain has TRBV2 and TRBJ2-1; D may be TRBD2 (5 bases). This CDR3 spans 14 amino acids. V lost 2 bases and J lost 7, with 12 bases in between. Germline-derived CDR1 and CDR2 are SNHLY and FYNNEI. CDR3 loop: CASSELAERNEQFF. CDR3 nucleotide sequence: TGTGCCAGCAGTGAACTAGCAGAGCGGAATGAGCAGTTCTTC.

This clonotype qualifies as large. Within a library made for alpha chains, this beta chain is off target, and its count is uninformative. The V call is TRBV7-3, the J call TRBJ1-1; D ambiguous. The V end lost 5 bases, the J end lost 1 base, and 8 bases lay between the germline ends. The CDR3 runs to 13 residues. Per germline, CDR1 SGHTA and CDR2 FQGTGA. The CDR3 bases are TGTGCCAGCAGCACTCAAGAGAACACTGAAGCTTTCTTT. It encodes CASSTQENTEAFF.

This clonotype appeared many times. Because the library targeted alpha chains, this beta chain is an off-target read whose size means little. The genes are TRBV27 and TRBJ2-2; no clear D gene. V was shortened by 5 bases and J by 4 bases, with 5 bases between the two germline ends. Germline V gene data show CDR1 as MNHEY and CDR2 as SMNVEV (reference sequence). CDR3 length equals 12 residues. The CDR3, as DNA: TGTGCCAGCAGTCACAGCACCGGGGAGCTGTTTTTT. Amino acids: CASSHSTGELFF.

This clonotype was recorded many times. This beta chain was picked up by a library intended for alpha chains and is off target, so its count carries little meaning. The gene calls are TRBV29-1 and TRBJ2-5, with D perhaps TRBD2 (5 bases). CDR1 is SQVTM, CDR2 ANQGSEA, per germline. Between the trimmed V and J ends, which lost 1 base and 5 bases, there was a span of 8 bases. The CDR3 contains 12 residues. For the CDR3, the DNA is TGCAGCGTTGAAGCGCCGGGGGAGACCCAGTACTTC. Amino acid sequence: CSVEAPGETQYF.

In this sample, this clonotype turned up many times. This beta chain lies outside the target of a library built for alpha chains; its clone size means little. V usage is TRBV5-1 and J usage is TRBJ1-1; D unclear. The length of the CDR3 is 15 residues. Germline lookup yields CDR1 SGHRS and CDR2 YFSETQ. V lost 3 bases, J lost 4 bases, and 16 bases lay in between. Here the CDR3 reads CASSYVSGVGTEAFF. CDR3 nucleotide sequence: TGCGCCAGCAGCTACGTATCCGGGGTCGGCACTGAAGCTTTCTTT.

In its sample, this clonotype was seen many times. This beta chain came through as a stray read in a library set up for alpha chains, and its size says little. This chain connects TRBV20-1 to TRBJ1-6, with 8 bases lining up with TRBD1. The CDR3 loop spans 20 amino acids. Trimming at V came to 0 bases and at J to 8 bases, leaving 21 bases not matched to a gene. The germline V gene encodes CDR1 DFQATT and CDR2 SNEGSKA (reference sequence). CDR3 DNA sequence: TGCAGTGCTAGAGATCCCTACTGGGGCGCAGGGGGCATAGATTATTCACCCCTCCACTTT. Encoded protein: CSARDPYWGAGGIDYSPLHF.

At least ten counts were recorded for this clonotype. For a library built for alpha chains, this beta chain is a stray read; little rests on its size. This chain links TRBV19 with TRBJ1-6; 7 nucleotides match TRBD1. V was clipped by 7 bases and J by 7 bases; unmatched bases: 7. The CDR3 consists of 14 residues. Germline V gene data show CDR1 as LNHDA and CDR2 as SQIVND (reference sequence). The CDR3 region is CASTLGTANSPLHF. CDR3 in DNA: TGTGCCAGTACCCTCGGGACAGCAAATTCACCCCTCCACTTT.

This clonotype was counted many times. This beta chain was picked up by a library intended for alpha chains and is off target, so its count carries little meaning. CDR3 residues: CSVAKGAGETQYF. CDR3 bases: TGCAGCGTTGCGAAAGGGGCGGGGGAGACCCAGTACTTC. The chain is built from TRBV29-1 and TRBJ2-5, with D perhaps matching TRBD2 (6 bases). The germline V gene encodes CDR1 SQVTM and CDR2 ANQGSEA. This CDR3 has 13 amino acids. Trimming pared 4 bases from V and 5 bases from J, leaving 14 bases between.

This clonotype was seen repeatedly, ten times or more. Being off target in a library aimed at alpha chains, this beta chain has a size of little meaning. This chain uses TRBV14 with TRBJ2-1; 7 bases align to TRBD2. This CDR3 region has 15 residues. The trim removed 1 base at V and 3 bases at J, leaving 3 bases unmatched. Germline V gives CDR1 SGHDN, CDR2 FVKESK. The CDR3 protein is CASSQGTSFYNEQFF. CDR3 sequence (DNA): TGTGCCAGCAGCCAAGGGACTAGTTTCTACAATGAGCAGTTCTTC.

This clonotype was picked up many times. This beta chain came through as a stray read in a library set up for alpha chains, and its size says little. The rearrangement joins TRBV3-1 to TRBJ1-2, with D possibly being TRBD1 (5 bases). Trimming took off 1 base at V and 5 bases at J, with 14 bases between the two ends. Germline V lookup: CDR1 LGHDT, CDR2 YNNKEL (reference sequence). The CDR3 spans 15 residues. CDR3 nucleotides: TGTGCCAGCAGCCAAGGAGCGGGGGTTCGGTATGGCTACACCTTC. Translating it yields CASSQGAGVRYGYTF.

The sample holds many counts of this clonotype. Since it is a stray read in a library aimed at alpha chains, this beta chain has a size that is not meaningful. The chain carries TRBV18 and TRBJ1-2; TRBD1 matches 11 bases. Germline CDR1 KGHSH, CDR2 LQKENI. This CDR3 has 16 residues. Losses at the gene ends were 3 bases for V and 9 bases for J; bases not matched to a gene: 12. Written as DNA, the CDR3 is TGTGCCAGCTCACCCCCCCGGACAGGGGGCCATCGTAGCTACACCTTC. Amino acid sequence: CASSPPRTGGHRSYTF.

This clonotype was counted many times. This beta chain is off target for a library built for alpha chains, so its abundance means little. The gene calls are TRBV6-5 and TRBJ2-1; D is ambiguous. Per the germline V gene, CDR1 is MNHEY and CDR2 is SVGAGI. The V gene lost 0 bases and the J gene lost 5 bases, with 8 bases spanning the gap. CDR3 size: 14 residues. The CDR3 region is CASSYSWQNNEQFF. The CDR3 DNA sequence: TGTGCCAGCAGTTACTCGTGGCAGAACAATGAGCAGTTCTTC.

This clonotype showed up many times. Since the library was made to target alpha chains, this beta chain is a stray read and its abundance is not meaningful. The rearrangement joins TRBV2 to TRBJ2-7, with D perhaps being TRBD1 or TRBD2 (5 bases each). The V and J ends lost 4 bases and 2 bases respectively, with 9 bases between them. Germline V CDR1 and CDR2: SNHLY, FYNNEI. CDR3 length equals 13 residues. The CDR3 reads CASSVGTTYEQYF. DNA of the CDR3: TGTGCCAGCAGTGTAGGGACCACCTACGAGCAGTACTTC.

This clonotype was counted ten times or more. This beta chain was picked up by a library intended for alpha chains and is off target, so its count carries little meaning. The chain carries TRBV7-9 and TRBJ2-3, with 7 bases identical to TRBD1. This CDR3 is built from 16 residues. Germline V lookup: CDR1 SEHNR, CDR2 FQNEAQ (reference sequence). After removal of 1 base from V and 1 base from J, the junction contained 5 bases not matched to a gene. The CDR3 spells CASSLGVTGGTDTQYF. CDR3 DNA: TGTGCCAGCAGCTTAGGTGTCACAGGGGGCACAGATACGCAGTATTTT.

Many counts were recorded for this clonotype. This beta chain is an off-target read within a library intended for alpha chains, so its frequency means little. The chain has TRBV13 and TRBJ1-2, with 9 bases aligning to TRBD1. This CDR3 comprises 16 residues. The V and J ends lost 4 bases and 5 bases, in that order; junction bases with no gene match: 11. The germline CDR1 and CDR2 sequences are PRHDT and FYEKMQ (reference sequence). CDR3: CASSYNLGQGHYGYTF. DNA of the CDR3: TGTGCCAGCAGCTACAACCTTGGACAGGGGCATTATGGCTACACCTTC.

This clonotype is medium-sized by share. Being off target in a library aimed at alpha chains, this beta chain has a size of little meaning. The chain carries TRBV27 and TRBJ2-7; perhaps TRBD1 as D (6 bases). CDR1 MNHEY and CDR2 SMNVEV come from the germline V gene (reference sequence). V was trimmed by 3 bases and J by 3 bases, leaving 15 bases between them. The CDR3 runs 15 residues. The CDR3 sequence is CASSFGQRLNYEQYF. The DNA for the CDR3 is TGTGCCAGCAGTTTTGGACAGAGACTTAACTACGAGCAGTACTTC.

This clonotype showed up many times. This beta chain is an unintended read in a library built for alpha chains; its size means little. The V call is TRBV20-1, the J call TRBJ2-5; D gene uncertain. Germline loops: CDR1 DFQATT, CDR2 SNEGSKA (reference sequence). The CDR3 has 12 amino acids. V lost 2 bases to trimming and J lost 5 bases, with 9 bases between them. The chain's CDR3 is CSARQFGETQYF. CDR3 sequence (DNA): TGCAGTGCTAGACAGTTCGGGGAGACCCAGTACTTC.

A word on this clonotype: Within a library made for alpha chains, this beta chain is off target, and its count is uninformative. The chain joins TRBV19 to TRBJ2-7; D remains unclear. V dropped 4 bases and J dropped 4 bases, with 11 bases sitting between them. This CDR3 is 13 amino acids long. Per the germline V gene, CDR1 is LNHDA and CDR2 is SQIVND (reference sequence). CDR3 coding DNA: TGTGCCAGTAGTAGGCAGGAGTCGTACGAGCAGTACTTC. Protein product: CASSRQESYEQYF.

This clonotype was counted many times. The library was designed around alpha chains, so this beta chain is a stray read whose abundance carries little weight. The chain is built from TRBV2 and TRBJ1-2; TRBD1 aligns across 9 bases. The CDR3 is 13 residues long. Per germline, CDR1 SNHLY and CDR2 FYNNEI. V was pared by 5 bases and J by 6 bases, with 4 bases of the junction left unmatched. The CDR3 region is CASSLQGANGYTF. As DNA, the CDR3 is TGTGCCAGCAGTCTACAGGGGGCGAATGGCTACACCTTC.